This paragraph covers one T cell receptor (beta chain) sequence. What it recognizes is unknown. The source of the sample is a study of cytomegalovirus exposure and HLA in healthy donors. Overall study results and limits: The study dropped some indistinguishable V segments, TRBV6-2 and TRBV6-3 among them. Under in vitro conditions, three CMV-associated chains were confirmed as specific for CMV antigens.

PCR used 60 Vbeta primers and 13 Jbeta primers. In the authors' workflow: Later, 65 million to 85 million unique TCR beta chains were counted in an analysis, and 8.5 million to 13 million of them were shared. The method was immunoSEQ multiplex PCR; TCRdb's version includes in-frame clones alone and lacks a portion of them. The D gene and trimming were derived from the DNA, and the V and J assignments and clone size from that table. Of about 270,000 clones detected, approximately 90% appear once; the ten largest clones hold about 4%. Germline V lookup: CDR1 MGHRA, CDR2 YSYEKL. With V trimmed by 8 bases and J by 4 bases, 15 bases remained unmatched. CDR3 size: 16 residues.

The receptor was isolated from a man aged 40-49 years in good health and CMV-seropositive. V is TRBV4-1 and J is TRBJ2-3, with 7 bases matching TRBD1. Material for sequencing was PBMCs. CDR3 sequence reads: CASRLADRLVADTQYF. The CDR3 DNA is TGCGCCAGCCGGCTCGCGGACAGGCTTGTGGCAGATACGCAGTATTTT.